These 20 T cell receptor beta chains were sequenced from one sample in a study of T cell clonality in common variable immunodeficiency. The data were produced by immunoSEQ multiplex PCR, yet TCRdb's version contains in-frame clones alone and is incomplete. The sample offers about 60,000 clones and no singletons, the top ten holding roughly 1.7%. Input material: peripheral blood mononuclear cells. Every receptor here comes from a person between 18 and 75 years old in good health.

This clone was found many times. The read ends 3 residues shy of where the CDR3 ends; the end is completed using the germline J gene. The V and J genes are TRBV24-1 and TRBJ1-2, with 10 bases matching TRBD1. The CDR3 has 17 residues. V lost 4 bases, J lost 6 bases, and 13 bases stayed unmatched. Germline V lookup: CDR1 KGHDR, CDR2 SFDVKD. The CDR3: CATSDSGTGDMNNGYTF. The CDR3 DNA, read in part, is TGTGCCACCAGTGACTCCGGGACAGGGGACATGAATAATGGC.

The sample holds many counts of this clone. The read stops 3 residues short of the end of the CDR3; the missing end is completed from the germline J gene. The V gene is TRBV5-4, the J gene TRBJ1-2, with no clear D. Between the trimmed V and J ends, which lost 3 bases and 7 bases, there was a span of 16 bases. CDR3 length equals 14 residues. The germline V gene has CDR1 SGHNT and CDR2 YYREEE (reference sequence). Incomplete CDR3 DNA: TGTGCCAGCAGCTCGCCCGAGGGTCGGGGTGGC. It is translated as CASSSPEGRGG. The complete CDR3 protein is CASSSPEGRGGYTF.

This clone has ten or more counts. Read data end 3 residues before the CDR3 end; the end is taken from the germline J gene. The genes are TRBV19 and TRBJ2-1; 10 bases align to TRBD2. The germline CDR1 and CDR2 sequences are LNHDA and SQIVND (reference sequence). This CDR3 is 17 amino acids long. V was pared by 4 bases and J by 3 bases, with 9 bases of the junction left unmatched. Partial CDR3 DNA: TGTGCCAGTAGTAGGGGCAGGAGCGGGAGGGTCTACAATGAG. As protein: CASSRGRSGRVYNE. The full CDR3 sequence reads CASSRGRSGRVYNEQFF. The full variable domain, with the rest looked up from reference TRBV19 and TRBJ2-1, is DGGITQSPKYLFRKEGQNVTLSCEQNLNHDAMYWYRQDPGQGLRLIYYSQIVNDFQKGDIAEGYSVSREKKESFPLTVTSAQKNPTAFYLCASSRGRSGRVYNEQFFGPGTRLTVL.

This clone was seen many times. The read comes to an end 3 residues before the CDR3 does, leaving the germline J gene to fill in the end. The gene calls are TRBV20-1 and TRBJ2-7; TRBD2 matches at 8 bases. Trimming at V came to 6 bases and at J to 2 bases, leaving 12 bases not matched to a gene. CDR3 length: 15 residues. Per the germline V gene, CDR1 is DFQATT and CDR2 is SNEGSKA (reference sequence). The CDR3 sequence is CSARSGLAATYEQYF. The DNA read from the CDR3 is TGCAGTGCCCGTTCTGGACTAGCCGCTACCTACGAG.

At least ten counts were recorded for this clone. The CDR3 end falls 3 residues outside the read, so it is completed with the germline J gene. V and J are TRBV4-1 and TRBJ2-1; TRBD2 matches 7 bases. V shed 4 bases and J 9 bases; nucleotides not matched to a gene: 12. Germline lookup yields CDR1 MGHRA and CDR2 YSYEKL. There are 15 residues in the CDR3. CDR3 DNA (partial): TGCGCCAGCAGCCCGACGGCGGGAGTGGCTTCTGAG. This translates into CASSPTAGVASE. The entire CDR3 sequence reads CASSPTAGVASEQFF.

There are many counts of this clone. The CDR3 is cut off 3 residues early in the read; its end comes from the germline J gene. Within the sample, other DNA sequences also encode this same CDR3. The chain links TRBV20-1 to TRBJ2-5, with 7 bases fitting TRBD2. Looked up from germline, CDR1 is DFQATT and CDR2 is SNEGSKA (reference sequence). V trimming: 5 bases; J trimming: 1 base; junction bases outside the gene matches: 10. This CDR3 spans 15 amino acids. Incomplete CDR3 DNA: TGCAGTGCTTACGATCTAGCGGACCGCCAAGAGACC. Amino acids: CSAYDLADRQET. The whole CDR3 protein is CSAYDLADRQETQYF.

This clone was observed at least ten times. The read terminates 3 residues ahead of where the CDR3 ends, so the germline J gene completes it. This rearrangement joins TRBV30 to TRBJ1-2, with TRBD1 identical over 9 bases. Germline V CDR1 and CDR2: GTSNPN, SVGIG (reference sequence). The CDR3 loop spans 15 amino acids. CDR3 DNA (partial): TGTGCCTGGAGCGCCGGGACAGGGTTGGTCGGCGGC. The encoded protein is CAWSAGTGLVGG. The full CDR3 sequence reads CAWSAGTGLVGGYTF.

This clone was recorded many times. With the read ending 3 residues before the CDR3 end, the germline J gene is used to fill in that end. V gene TRBV20-1 combines with J gene TRBJ2-3; perhaps TRBD2 as D (5 bases). The V and J ends lost 3 bases and 1 base respectively, with 11 bases between them. Germline V CDR1 and CDR2: DFQATT, SNEGSKA (reference sequence). There are 14 residues in the CDR3. The chain's CDR3 is CSARSISGTDTQYF. CDR3 DNA, as far as it was read: TGCAGTGCTAGGTCGATTAGCGGCACAGATACG.

With respect to this clone: From the germline J gene comes the end of the CDR3, since the read stops 3 residues before it. The J gene is TRBJ2-1, the V gene TRBV7-2, with D uncertain. With 1 base removed from V and 2 bases from J, the gap between germline ends came to 9 bases. Germline V gives CDR1 SGHTA, CDR2 FQGNSA. The CDR3 totals 15 residues. The CDR3 here is CASSLGLVAYNEQFF. The sequenced CDR3 bases are TGTGCCAGCAGCTTAGGCCTAGTTGCCTACAATGAG.

This clone was recorded many times. The sequence runs out 3 residues before the end of the CDR3; the remainder is reconstructed from the germline J gene. V usage is TRBV4-1 and J usage is TRBJ2-7, with D uncertain. Germline-derived CDR1 and CDR2 are MGHRA and YSYEKL. This CDR3 has 15 residues. V lost 1 base and J lost 3, with 13 bases in between. The CDR3 bases that were read are TGCGCCAGCAGCCAAGCGGTTCAAGATTACTACGAG. Encoded protein: CASSQAVQDYYE. Given in full, the CDR3 is CASSQAVQDYYEQYF.

This clone was detected ten times or more. Read coverage stops 3 residues before the CDR3 terminus; the germline J gene supplies the remainder. The V and J genes are TRBV19 and TRBJ1-2; TRBD1 might be the D (5 bases). The CDR3 totals 17 residues. The V end was cut by 3 bases, the J end by 2 bases, with 19 bases between. CDR1 and CDR2 from the germline V gene are LNHDA and SQIVND (reference sequence). The CDR3 region is CASSIDFVGRVNYGYTF. CDR3 bases read: TGTGCCAGTAGTATCGATTTCGTCGGCAGGGTCAACTATGGC.

This clone was found many times. The CDR3 end is not reached by the read, which stops 3 residues before it; the germline J gene fills it in. The rearrangement joins TRBV13 to TRBJ2-1; the match to TRBD2 covers 13 bases. This CDR3 is 14 amino acids long. J was trimmed by 4 bases and V by 10 bases; bases with no gene match: 4. Germline V gives CDR1 PRHDT, CDR2 FYEKMQ (reference sequence). The CDR3: CATATSGRYNEQFF. Partial CDR3 DNA: TGTGCCACCGCGACTAGCGGGAGGTACAATGAG.

This clone was seen many times. Read coverage stops 3 residues before the CDR3 terminus; the germline J gene supplies the remainder. V gene TRBV14 combines with J gene TRBJ1-6, with a possible D match to TRBD1 (6 bases). Per germline, CDR1 SGHDN and CDR2 FVKESK. Between the trimmed V and J ends, which lost 5 bases and 12 bases, there was a span of 11 bases. This CDR3 comprises 12 residues. CDR3 DNA (partial): TGTGCCAGCAGCGTAAGAGGGGGACCC. This gives the protein CASSVRGGP. The whole CDR3 protein reads CASSVRGGPLHF. Variable domain in full (rest from reference TRBV14 and TRBJ1-6): EAGVTQFPSHSVIEKGQTVTLRCDPISGHDNLYWYRRVMGKEIKFLLHFVKESKQDESGMPNNRFLAERTGGTYSTLKVQPAELEDSGVYFCASSVRGGPLHFGNGTRLTVT.

There are many counts of this clone. The CDR3 end lies 3 residues beyond the end of the read and is filled in from the germline J gene. V usage is TRBV10-3 and J usage is TRBJ1-2; D gene ambiguous. There are 12 residues in the CDR3. CDR1 is ENHRY, CDR2 SYGVKD, per germline. The V end was cut by 3 bases, the J end by 7 bases, with 9 bases between. The CDR3 bases that were read are TGTGCCATCAGTGATGAAACAGCTGGC. It yields the protein CAISDETAG. The whole CDR3 reads CAISDETAGYTF.

The table lists this clone with many counts. The CDR3 end lies 3 residues beyond the end of the read and is filled in from the germline J gene. V and J are TRBV20-1 and TRBJ1-6; D uncertain. CDR1 is DFQATT and CDR2 is SNEGSKA in the germline V gene (reference sequence). Trimming cost V 0 bases and J 11 bases, with 8 bases left between them. CDR3 length: 12 residues. Incomplete CDR3 DNA: TGCAGTGCTAGAGACGGACTCACACCC. Encoded protein: CSARDGLTP. Given in full, the CDR3 is CSARDGLTPLHF.

In this sample, this clone turned up a few times. CDR3 region: CASSLEREAKNIQYF. The DNA read from the CDR3 is TGTGCCAGCAGCTTAGAGCGGGAGGCCAAAAACATT. The gene calls are TRBV11-3 and TRBJ2-4, with 7 bases lining up with TRBD2. The DNA ends 3 residues before the CDR3 does, and the rest of the CDR3 is filled in from the germline J gene. The V gene's germline CDR1 is SGHNT and CDR2 YENEEA. Trimming at V came to 0 bases and at J to 1 base, leaving 0 bases not matched to a gene. CDR3 length: 15 amino acids.

There are a few counts of this clone. Read data end 3 residues before the CDR3 end; the end is taken from the germline J gene. This chain connects TRBV5-8 to TRBJ1-1; the D is unclear. The V gene lost 0 bases and the J gene lost 3 bases, with 9 bases spanning the gap. This CDR3 spans 14 amino acids. Germline CDR1 is SGHTS and CDR2 is YDEGEE. The CDR3 region is CASSLGQGYTEAFF. The CDR3 bases that were read are TGTGCCAGCAGCTTGGGGCAAGGGTACACTGAA.

The sample holds a few counts of this clone. With the read ending 3 residues before the CDR3 end, the germline J gene is used to fill in that end. The rearrangement joins TRBV2 to TRBJ1-2, with 12 bases identical to TRBD1. Losses at the gene ends were 6 bases for V and 2 bases for J; bases not matched to a gene: 10. This CDR3 has 17 residues. The germline V gene has CDR1 SNHLY and CDR2 FYNNEI. CDR3 DNA, as far as it was read: TGTGCCAGCAGGGCTTTCGGGACAGGGGGCGGAAACTATGGC. This gives the protein CASRAFGTGGGNYG. The CDR3 in full is CASRAFGTGGGNYGYTF.

This clone was seen repeatedly, ten times or more. The missing CDR3 end, 3 residues past where the read stops, is filled in from the germline J gene. The chain recombines TRBV5-1 with TRBJ1-1, with 7 positions matching TRBD1. The CDR3 consists of 17 residues. With V trimmed by 2 bases and J by 5 bases, 15 bases remained unmatched. CDR1 SGHRS and CDR2 YFSETQ come from the germline V gene. The CDR3 DNA, read in part, is TGCGCCAGCAGCTTAGGGACAGTCGGAATAATTGGTACTGAA. Amino acids: CASSLGTVGIIGTE. The complete CDR3 sequence is CASSLGTVGIIGTEAFF.

This clone was detected many times. Read data end 3 residues before the CDR3 end; the end is taken from the germline J gene. This chain uses TRBV30 with TRBJ2-5, with 11 bases fitting TRBD2. CDR3 size: 13 residues. Germline V CDR1 and CDR2: GTSNPN, SVGIG (reference sequence). V lost 6 bases and J lost 7; bases outside the gene matches: 7. The CDR3 region is CACLAGGGGTQYF. Incomplete CDR3 DNA: TGTGCCTGTCTAGCGGGGGGTGGCGGGACC. The complete variable domain, with remaining parts taken from reference TRBV30 and TRBJ2-5, reads SQTIHQWPATLVQPVGSPLSLECTVEGTSNPNLYWYRQAAGRGLQLLFYSVGIGQISSEVPQNLSASRPQDRQFILSSKKLLLSDSGFYLCACLAGGGGTQYFGPGTRLLVL.